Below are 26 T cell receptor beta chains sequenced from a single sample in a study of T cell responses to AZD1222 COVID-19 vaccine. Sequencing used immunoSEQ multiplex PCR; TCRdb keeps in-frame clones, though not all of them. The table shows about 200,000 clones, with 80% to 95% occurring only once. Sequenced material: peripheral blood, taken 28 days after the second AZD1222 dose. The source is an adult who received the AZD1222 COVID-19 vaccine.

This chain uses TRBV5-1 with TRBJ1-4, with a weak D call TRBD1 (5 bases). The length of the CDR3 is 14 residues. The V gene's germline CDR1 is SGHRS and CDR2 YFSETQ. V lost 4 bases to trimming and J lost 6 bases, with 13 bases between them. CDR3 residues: CASSTSGYDEKLFF. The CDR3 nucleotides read TGCGCCAGCAGCACGTCAGGGTACGATGAAAAACTGTTTTTT.

The CDR3 here is CASSQAWLRTTTLYNEQFF. The CDR3 coding sequence is TGTGCCAGCAGCCAAGCTTGGCTGAGGACTACCACCTTATACAATGAGCAGTTCTTC. This chain uses TRBV14 with TRBJ2-1; D may be TRBD2 (6 bases). Germline V gene lookup returns CDR1 SGHDN and CDR2 FVKESK. The CDR3 sequence is 19 residues long. Trimming removed 1 base from V and 4 bases from J, with 23 bases in between.

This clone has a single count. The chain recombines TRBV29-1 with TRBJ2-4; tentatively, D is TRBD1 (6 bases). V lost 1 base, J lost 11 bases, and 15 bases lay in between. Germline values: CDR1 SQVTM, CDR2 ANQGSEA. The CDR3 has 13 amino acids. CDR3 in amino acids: CSVEGTGGGFQYF. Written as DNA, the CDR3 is TGCAGCGTTGAAGGTACTGGGGGCGGTTTTCAGTACTTC.

The CDR3 here is CASSTLGGGYEQYF. Written as DNA, the CDR3 is TGTGCCAGCTCCACCCTCGGGGGGGGCTACGAGCAGTACTTC. This chain connects TRBV7-2 to TRBJ2-7, with 8 bases identical to TRBD2. Per the germline V gene, CDR1 is SGHTA and CDR2 is FQGNSA. The CDR3 has 14 amino acids. Losses at the gene ends were 8 bases for V and 3 bases for J; bases not matched to a gene: 9.

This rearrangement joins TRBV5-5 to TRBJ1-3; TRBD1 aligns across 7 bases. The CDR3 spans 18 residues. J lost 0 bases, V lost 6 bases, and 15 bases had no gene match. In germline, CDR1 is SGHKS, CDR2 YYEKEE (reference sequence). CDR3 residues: CASMLRDRLLSSGNTIYF. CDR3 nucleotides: TGTGCCAGCATGCTGAGGGACAGATTACTTAGCTCTGGAAACACCATATATTTT.

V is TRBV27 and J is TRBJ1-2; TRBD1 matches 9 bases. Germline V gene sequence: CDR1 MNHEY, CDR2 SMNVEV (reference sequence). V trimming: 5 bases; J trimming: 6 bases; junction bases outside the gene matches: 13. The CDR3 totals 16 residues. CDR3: CASSTRLDRGYNGYTF. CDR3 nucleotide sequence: TGTGCCAGCAGTACCCGCCTGGACAGGGGATACAATGGCTACACCTTC.

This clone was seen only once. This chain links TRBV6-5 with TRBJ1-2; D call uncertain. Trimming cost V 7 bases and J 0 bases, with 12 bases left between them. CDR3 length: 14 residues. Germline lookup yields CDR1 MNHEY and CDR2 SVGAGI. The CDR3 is CASTPNGANYGYTF. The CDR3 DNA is TGTGCCAGCACCCCAAACGGAGCTAACTATGGCTACACCTTC.

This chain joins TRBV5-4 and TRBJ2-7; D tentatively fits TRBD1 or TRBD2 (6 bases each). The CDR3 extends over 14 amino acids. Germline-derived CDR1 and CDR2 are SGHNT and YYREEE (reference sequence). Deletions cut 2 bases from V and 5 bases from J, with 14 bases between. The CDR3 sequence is CASSLWGAEDEQYF. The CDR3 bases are TGTGCCAGCAGCTTATGGGGGGCGGAAGACGAGCAGTACTTC.

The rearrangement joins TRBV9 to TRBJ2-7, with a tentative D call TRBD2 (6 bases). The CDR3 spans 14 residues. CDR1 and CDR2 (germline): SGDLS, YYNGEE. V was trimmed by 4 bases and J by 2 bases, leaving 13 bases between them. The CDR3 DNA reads TGTGCCAGCAGCCCCGGGACTGCTACCTACGAGCAGTACTTC. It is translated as CASSPGTATYEQYF.

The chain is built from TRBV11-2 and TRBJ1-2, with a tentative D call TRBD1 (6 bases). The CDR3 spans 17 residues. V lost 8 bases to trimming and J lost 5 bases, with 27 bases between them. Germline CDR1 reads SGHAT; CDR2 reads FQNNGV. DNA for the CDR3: TGTGCCAGCGAAAGAGGGGCGCAGGGGCCGTATTTTTATGGCTACACCTTC. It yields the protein CASERGAQGPYFYGYTF. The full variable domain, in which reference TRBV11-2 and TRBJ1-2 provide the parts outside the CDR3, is EAGVAQSPRYKIIEKRQSVAFWCNPISGHATLYWYQQILGQGPKLLIQFQNNGVVDDSQLPKDRFSAERLKGVDSTLKIQPAKLEDSAVYLCASERGAQGPYFYGYTFGSGTRLTVV.

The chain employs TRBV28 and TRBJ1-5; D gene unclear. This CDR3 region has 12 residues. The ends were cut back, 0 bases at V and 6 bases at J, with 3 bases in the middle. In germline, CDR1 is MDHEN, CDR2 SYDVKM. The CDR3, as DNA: TGTGCCAGCAGTTTATGGGGTCAGCCCCAGCATTTT. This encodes CASSLWGQPQHF.

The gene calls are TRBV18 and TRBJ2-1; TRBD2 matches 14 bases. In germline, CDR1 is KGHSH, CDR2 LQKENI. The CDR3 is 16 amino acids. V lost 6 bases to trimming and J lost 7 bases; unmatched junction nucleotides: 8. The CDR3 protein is CASSPRLAGGPNEQFF. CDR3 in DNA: TGTGCCAGCTCCCCCCGACTAGCGGGGGGGCCTAATGAGCAGTTCTTC.

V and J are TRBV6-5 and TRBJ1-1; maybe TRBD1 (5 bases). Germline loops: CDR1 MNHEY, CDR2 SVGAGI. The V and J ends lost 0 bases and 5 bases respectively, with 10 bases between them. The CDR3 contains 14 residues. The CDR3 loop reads CASSYSREGTEAFF. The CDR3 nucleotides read TGTGCCAGCAGTTACTCCAGGGAGGGTACTGAAGCTTTCTTT.

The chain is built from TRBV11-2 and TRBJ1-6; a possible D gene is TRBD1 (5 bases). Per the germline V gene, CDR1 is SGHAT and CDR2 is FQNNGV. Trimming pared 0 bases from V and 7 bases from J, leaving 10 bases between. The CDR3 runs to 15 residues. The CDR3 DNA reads TGTGCCAGCAGCTTAGATCCGGGACCCAATTCACCCCTCCACTTT. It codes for CASSLDPGPNSPLHF.

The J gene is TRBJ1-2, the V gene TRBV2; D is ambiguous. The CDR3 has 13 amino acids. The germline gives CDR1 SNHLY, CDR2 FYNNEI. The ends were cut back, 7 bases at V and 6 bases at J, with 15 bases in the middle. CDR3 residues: CASTPQRLDGYTF. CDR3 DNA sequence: TGTGCCAGCACTCCACAGCGTCTGGATGGCTACACCTTC.

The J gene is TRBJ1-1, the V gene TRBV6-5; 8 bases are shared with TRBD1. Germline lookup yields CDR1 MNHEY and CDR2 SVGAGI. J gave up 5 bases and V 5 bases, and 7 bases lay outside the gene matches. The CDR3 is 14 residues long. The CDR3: CASSTGQGRTEAFF. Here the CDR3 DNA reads TGTGCCAGCAGTACCGGACAGGGACGGACTGAAGCTTTCTTT.

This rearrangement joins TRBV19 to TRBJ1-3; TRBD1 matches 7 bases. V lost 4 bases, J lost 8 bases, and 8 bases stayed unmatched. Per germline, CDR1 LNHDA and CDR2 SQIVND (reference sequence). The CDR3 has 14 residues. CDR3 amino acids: CASSRYGTADTIYF. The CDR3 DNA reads TGTGCCAGTAGTAGGTACGGGACAGCGGACACCATATATTTT. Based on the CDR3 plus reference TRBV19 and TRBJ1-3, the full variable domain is DGGITQSPKYLFRKEGQNVTLSCEQNLNHDAMYWYRQDPGQGLRLIYYSQIVNDFQKGDIAEGYSVSREKKESFPLTVTSAQKNPTAFYLCASSRYGTADTIYFGEGSWLTVV.

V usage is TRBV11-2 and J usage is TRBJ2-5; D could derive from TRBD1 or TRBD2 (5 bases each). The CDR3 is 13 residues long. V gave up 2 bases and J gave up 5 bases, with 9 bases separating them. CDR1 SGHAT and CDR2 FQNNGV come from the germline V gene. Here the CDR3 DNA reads TGTGCCAGCAGCTTAACGGGGCTGGAGACCCAGTACTTC. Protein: CASSLTGLETQYF.

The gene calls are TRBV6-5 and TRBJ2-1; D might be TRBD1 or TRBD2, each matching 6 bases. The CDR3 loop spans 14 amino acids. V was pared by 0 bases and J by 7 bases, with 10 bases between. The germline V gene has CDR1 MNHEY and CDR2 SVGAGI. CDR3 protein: CASSYSRGANEQFF. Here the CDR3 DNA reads TGTGCCAGCAGTTACTCGAGGGGGGCGAATGAGCAGTTCTTC.

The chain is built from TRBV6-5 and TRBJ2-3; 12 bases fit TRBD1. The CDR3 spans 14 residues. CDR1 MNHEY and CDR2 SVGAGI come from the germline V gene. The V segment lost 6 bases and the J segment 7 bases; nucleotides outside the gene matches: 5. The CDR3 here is CASRGTGGRYTQYF. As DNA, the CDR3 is TGTGCCAGCAGAGGGACAGGGGGCCGGTATACGCAGTATTTT.

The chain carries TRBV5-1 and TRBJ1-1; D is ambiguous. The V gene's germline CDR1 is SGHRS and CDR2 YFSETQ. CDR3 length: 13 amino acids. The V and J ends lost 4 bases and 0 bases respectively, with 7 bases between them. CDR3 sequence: CASSPRMNTEAFF. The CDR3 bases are TGCGCCAGCAGCCCCAGAATGAACACTGAAGCTTTCTTT.

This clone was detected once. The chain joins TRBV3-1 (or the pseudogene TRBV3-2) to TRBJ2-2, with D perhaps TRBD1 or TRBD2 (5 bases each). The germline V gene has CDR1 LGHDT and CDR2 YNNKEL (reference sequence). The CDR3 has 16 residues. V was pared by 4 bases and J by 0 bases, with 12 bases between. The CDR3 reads CASSLFGTSNTGELFF. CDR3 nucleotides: TGTGCCAGCAGCCTGTTTGGGACGTCGAACACCGGGGAGCTGTTTTTT.

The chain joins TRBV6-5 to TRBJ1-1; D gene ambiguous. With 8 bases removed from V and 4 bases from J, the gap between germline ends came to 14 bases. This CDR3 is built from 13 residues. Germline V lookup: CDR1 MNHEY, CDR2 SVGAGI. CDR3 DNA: TGTGCCAGCCTTAAAGTGACGAGCACTGAAGCTTTCTTT. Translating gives CASLKVTSTEAFF.

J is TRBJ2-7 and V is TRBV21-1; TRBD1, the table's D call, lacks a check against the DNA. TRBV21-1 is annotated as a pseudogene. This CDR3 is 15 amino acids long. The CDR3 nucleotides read TGTGCCAGCAGCGTCCGGGACAGGGGGCGAAACGAGCAGTACTTC. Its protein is CASSVRDRGRNEQYF.

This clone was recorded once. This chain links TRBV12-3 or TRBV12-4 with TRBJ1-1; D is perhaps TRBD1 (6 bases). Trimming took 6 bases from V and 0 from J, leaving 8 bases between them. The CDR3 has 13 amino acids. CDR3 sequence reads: CASRGQLNTEAFF. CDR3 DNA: TGTGCCAGCAGAGGACAGCTGAACACTGAAGCTTTCTTT.

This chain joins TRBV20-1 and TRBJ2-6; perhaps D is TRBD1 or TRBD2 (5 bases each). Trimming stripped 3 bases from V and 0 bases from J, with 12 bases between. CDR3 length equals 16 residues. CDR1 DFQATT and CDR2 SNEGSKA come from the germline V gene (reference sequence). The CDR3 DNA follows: TGCAGTGCTAGTGGGGGACCCAGCTCTGGGGCCAACGTCCTGACTTTC. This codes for CSASGGPSSGANVLTF.